The 6 T cell receptor beta chains below all came from one sample that was sequenced in a study of cytomegalovirus exposure and HLA in healthy donors (TCRdb year 2017). Libraries were built with the immunoSEQ multiplex PCR assay. For the multiplex PCR, a mixture combining 60 forward primers for TCR Vbeta segments and 13 reverse primers for TCR Jbeta segments was used. TCRdb took over this immuneACCESS table, retaining in-frame rearrangements with V and J assigned. Such tables are incomplete; in checked studies, under half of the missing clones stem from an unresolved V gene, and the remainder is unexplained. The sample has under 150,000 clones on record, about three quarters of them singletons. The ten largest account for less than 2% of the sample. Sequencing input: PBMCs. The receptors stem from a woman aged 40 to 49 in good health and CMV-seronegative.

In this sample, this clone turned up a few times. The chain carries TRBV10-3 and TRBJ1-1; unclear D gene. Per the germline V gene, CDR1 is ENHRY and CDR2 is SYGVKD. V was pared by 6 bases and J by 3 bases, with 11 bases between. This CDR3 contains 13 residues. The chain's CDR3 is CAIRRVEDTEAFF. The DNA for the CDR3 is TGTGCCATCAGGAGGGTCGAGGACACTGAAGCTTTCTTT.

The chain carries TRBV11-2 and TRBJ2-7; possibly TRBD2 for D (5 bases). The CDR3 has 13 residues. With 2 bases removed from V and 8 bases from J, the gap between germline ends came to 13 bases. Germline V gene data show CDR1 as SGHAT and CDR2 as FQNNGV. The CDR3 region is CASSLIRGRKQYF. The CDR3 coding sequence is TGTGCCAGCAGCTTAATTCGGGGTAGGAAGCAGTACTTC.

This chain connects TRBV30 to TRBJ2-5, with 10 bases aligning to TRBD2. CDR3 length: 16 amino acids. Trimming took 2 bases from V and 5 from J; bases not matched to a gene: 11. The germline CDR1 and CDR2 sequences are GTSNPN and SVGIG (reference sequence). CDR3 DNA sequence: TGTGCCTGGAGTCCCCCCAGCGGGGGGGCCGTGGAGACCCAGTACTTC. Its translation: CAWSPPSGGAVETQYF.

As for this clone: One end of the junction fails to match germline, which may point to a read error. The rearrangement links TRBV11-2 to TRBJ2-7; the match to TRBD2 covers 8 bases. Germline V gene sequence: CDR1 SGHAT, CDR2 FQNNGV. The CDR3 consists of 14 residues. The CDR3 protein is CASSLDSGGRVQYF. CDR3 nucleotides: TGTGCCAGCAGCCTAGACTCGGGGGGGAGGGTGCAGTACTTC.

The CDR3 sequence is CASSLAAVSTDTQYF. CDR3 DNA sequence: TGCGCCAGCAGCTTGGCTGCAGTATCCACAGATACGCAGTATTTT. The V call is TRBV5-1, the J call TRBJ2-3, with D hard to call. CDR3 length equals 15 residues. Trimming pared 0 bases from V and 2 bases from J, leaving 10 bases between. Germline CDR1 SGHRS, CDR2 YFSETQ.

The chain recombines TRBV28 with TRBJ2-5; no reliable D call. There are 14 residues in the CDR3. Trimming removed 3 bases at V and 5 bases at J, with 13 bases between. CDR1 is MDHEN and CDR2 is SYDVKM in the germline V gene. Written as DNA, the CDR3 is TGTGCCAGCAGTTTCAGGCAGATTCCGGAGACCCAGTACTTC. Its translation is CASSFRQIPETQYF.